This T cell receptor beta chain is drawn from a study of glioma-infiltrating T cells after dendritic cell vaccination. Looking at the study overall: Patients received autologous tumor lysate-pulsed dendritic cell vaccination between about 2003 and 2013.

Amplification used 60 V beta primers and 13 J beta primers. Libraries were prepared by immunoSEQ multiplex PCR; TCRdb keeps only in-frame clonotypes and omits some of them. The sample lists tens of thousands of clones; roughly 80% were seen once. A word on this clone: Its antigen remains unidentified.

Germline V lookup: CDR1 SGHVS, CDR2 FQNEAQ. There are 14 residues in the CDR3. V was trimmed by 4 bases and J by 8 bases, leaving 14 bases between them. Findings and caveats of the study: Patients with more pretreatment TILs had longer time to progression and survival.

The source of this sequence is a human donor with glioblastoma. The chain couples TRBV7-8 to TRBJ1-4; TRBD1 might be the D (5 bases). The input for sequencing was blood, taken before dendritic cell vaccination. CDR3 sequence: CASSSGLQREKLFF. The DNA for the CDR3 is TGTGCCAGCAGCTCGGGACTTCAAAGGGAAAAACTGTTTTTT.